This TCR beta chain stems from a study of CD8 T cells in Susac syndrome. General study findings and limits: The study's TCR sequencing and HLA analysis drew on a certain number of individuals. That number was acknowledged as relatively small.

Age- and sex-matched healthy donors served as the control group. Negative isolation yielded the CD8+ and CD4+ T cells, while FACS enriched the TEMRA cells. RNA in amounts of about 0.45 to 1 ug was reverse transcribed with random hexamers. TCRdb processed the immunoSEQ multiplex PCR reads anew with MiXCR; each CDR3 protein has one entry. The table records approximately 150,000 distinct CDR3 sequences, just under 95% of them present only once. Regarding this clonotype: Its antigen remains unknown.

The CDR3 has 14 amino acids. The J segment lost 3 bases and the V segment lost 5 bases, leaving 4 bases of the junction unmatched. Germline assignment: CDR1 LGHDT and CDR2 YNNKEL (reference sequence). This chain links TRBV3-1 with TRBJ1-1; 9 bases map to TRBD1. Source material: CD4+ T cells from PBMCs. The clonotype originates from a human donor in good health. The DNA of the CDR3 is TGTGCCAGCAGCTTCGACAGGGGGTACACTGAAGCTTTCTTT. Translation: CASSFDRGYTEAFF.